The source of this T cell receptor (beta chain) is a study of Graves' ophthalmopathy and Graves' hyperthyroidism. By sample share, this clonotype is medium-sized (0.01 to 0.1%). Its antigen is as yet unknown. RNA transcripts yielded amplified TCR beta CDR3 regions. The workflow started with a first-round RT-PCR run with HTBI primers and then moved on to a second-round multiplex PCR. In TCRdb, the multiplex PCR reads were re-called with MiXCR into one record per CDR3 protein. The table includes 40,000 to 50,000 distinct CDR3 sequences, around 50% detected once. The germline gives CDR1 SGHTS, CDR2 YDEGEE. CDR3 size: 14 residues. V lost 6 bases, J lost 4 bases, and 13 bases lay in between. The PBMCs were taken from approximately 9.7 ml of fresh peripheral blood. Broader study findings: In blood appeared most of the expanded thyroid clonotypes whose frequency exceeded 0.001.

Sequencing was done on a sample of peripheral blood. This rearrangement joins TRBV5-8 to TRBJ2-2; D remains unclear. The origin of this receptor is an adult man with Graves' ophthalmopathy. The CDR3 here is CASTQGTGTGELFF. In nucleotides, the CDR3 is TGTGCCAGCACCCAAGGTACGGGCACCGGGGAGCTGTTTTTT.